Given below is one T cell receptor (beta chain) in context. Its antigen is currently unknown. TCRdb's table, derived via immunoSEQ multiplex PCR, lists solely in-frame clones and lacks some. The data show tens of thousands of clones, 70% to 90% seen once. These data are taken from a study of chemoradiotherapy in HPV16-positive cancers. Study observations and caveats: During treatment, candidate HPV-specific clones and E7-related motifs expanded in tumor. HPV-specific T cells were functionally defined from only two HPV16-positive patients.

CDR3 length: 10 residues. The germline CDR1 and CDR2 sequences are SNHLY and FYNNEI. The ends were cut back, 9 bases at V and 3 bases at J, with 4 bases in the middle. Samples were taken several times over chemoradiotherapy. Sample: blood, taken from a patient who underwent chemoradiotherapy. The rearrangement joins TRBV2 to TRBJ2-3; D unresolved. The receptor was isolated from a human donor with HPV-associated anogenital cancer. DNA of the CDR3: TGTGCCAGTAGGACAGATACGCAGTATTTT. This encodes CASRTDTQYF.